Below are 23 T cell receptor beta chains sequenced from a single sample in a study of shared clonotypes between healthy human individuals. Naive CD8 cells comprised CD45RO-negative, CCR7-positively selected cells, excluding terminally differentiated effector memory CD45RA+ cells. Libraries were prepared by immunoSEQ multiplex PCR; TCRdb keeps only in-frame clonotypes and omits some of them. Of some 600,000 clones detected, roughly 96% appear once; the ten largest clones hold less than 0.13%. The sample consisted of naive CD8+ T cells sorted from blood. The receptors were gathered from a woman aged 30 to 39 in good health.

On this clone itself: At the DNA level, this CDR3 is encoded by other sequences in the same sample as well. The rearrangement links TRBV9 to TRBJ2-2; no reliable D call. V was shortened by 4 bases and J by 4 bases, with 2 bases between the two germline ends. Looked up from germline, CDR1 is SGDLS and CDR2 is YYNGEE. The CDR3 spans 11 residues. CDR3 sequence reads: CASSSTGELFF. In DNA form, the CDR3 reads TGTGCCAGCAGCTCCACCGGGGAGCTGTTTTTT.

The CDR3, as DNA: TGTGCCAGCAGCAAAAAGGGGGACGAGCAGTACTTC. Translating gives CASSKKGDEQYF. This rearrangement joins TRBV7-9 to TRBJ2-7; possibly TRBD1 for D (6 bases). CDR1 and CDR2 (germline): SEHNR, FQNEAQ (reference sequence). The CDR3 runs to 12 residues. V dropped 5 bases and J dropped 5 bases, with 10 bases sitting between them.

The chain uses TRBV27 and TRBJ2-3; no firm D call. The germline V and J ends were trimmed by 4 bases and 6 bases, with 17 bases remaining between them. The germline V gene has CDR1 MNHEY and CDR2 SMNVEV (reference sequence). The CDR3 contains 15 residues. As DNA, the CDR3 is TGTGCCAGCAGTTACTTTTCCGGGCCCCCGGATACGCAGTATTTT. This codes for CASSYFSGPPDTQYF.

The chain carries TRBV9 and TRBJ2-1; TRBD1 is a possible D gene (6 bases). Trimming pared 3 bases from V and 4 bases from J, leaving 20 bases between. The CDR3 is made up of 17 amino acids. Germline V CDR1 and CDR2: SGDLS, YYNGEE. CDR3 in amino acids: CASSGAPGAGAYNEQFF. DNA for the CDR3: TGTGCCAGCAGCGGAGCCCCCGGAGCAGGGGCATACAATGAGCAGTTCTTC.

This clone has just one count. The V and J genes are TRBV11-2 and TRBJ2-5; D is possibly TRBD2 (6 bases). CDR1 is SGHAT, CDR2 FQNNGV, per germline. This CDR3 spans 17 amino acids. V was cut by 4 bases and J by 5 bases, with 23 bases left in between. The CDR3 DNA sequence: TGTGCCAGCAGCTGGAACACTAGGGGAGGACCCCGGGAGACCCAGTACTTC. Amino acids: CASSWNTRGGPRETQYF.

The chain is built from TRBV7-9 and TRBJ2-3; 7 bases match TRBD2. Trimming took 6 bases from V and 1 from J; bases not matched to a gene: 10. The CDR3 loop spans 16 amino acids. CDR1 and CDR2 from the germline V gene are SEHNR and FQNEAQ (reference sequence). The CDR3 sequence is CASRGPRAGGTDTQYF. The CDR3 DNA reads as TGTGCCAGCAGGGGCCCCCGGGCGGGAGGCACAGATACGCAGTATTTT.

This clone was detected only once. The V and J genes are TRBV9 and TRBJ2-1; 7 bases agree with TRBD2. Germline CDR1 SGDLS, CDR2 YYNGEE. The CDR3 covers 16 residues. Unmatched junction bases numbered 10, after V lost 0 bases and J lost 7 bases. The CDR3 here is CASSVALAATGNEQFF. The CDR3 nucleotides read TGTGCCAGCAGCGTAGCCCTAGCGGCAACTGGGAATGAGCAGTTCTTC.

The chain joins TRBV27 to TRBJ2-1, with 8 nucleotides matching TRBD2. J gave up 7 bases and V 1 base, and 6 bases lay outside the gene matches. Germline lookup yields CDR1 MNHEY and CDR2 SMNVEV (reference sequence). The CDR3 runs 15 residues. The CDR3 is CASSLFGLATNEQFF. DNA of the CDR3: TGTGCCAGCAGTTTATTTGGACTAGCTACAAATGAGCAGTTCTTC.

V is TRBV27 and J is TRBJ2-5; 10 bases fit TRBD1. The DNA end is more similar to TRBJ2-7, so the J call may be wrong. This CDR3 contains 15 residues. In germline, CDR1 is MNHEY, CDR2 SMNVEV (reference sequence). The CDR3 loop is CASSPWTGGSYEQYF. CDR3 in DNA: TGTGCCAGCAGTCCGTGGACAGGGGGATCCTACGAGCAGTACTTC.

Of note for this clone: This may be a read error, as it is one base from a much larger clone. The CDR3 reads CASSLGSAYEQYF. The CDR3, as DNA: TGTGCCAGCAGCTTAGGCAGCGCCTACGAGCAGTACTTC. The genes are TRBV11-2 and TRBJ2-5; D not resolved. The end of the DNA fits TRBJ2-7 better, so the J call may be wrong. Germline loops: CDR1 SGHAT, CDR2 FQNNGV. This CDR3 has 13 residues.

In its sample, this clone was seen a few times. The identical CDR3 is also encoded by other nucleotide sequences in the sample. In nucleotides, the CDR3 is TGTGCCAGCAGGGGACTTCACTATGGCTACACCTTC. Encoded protein: CASRGLHYGYTF. This chain connects TRBV27 to TRBJ1-2; possibly TRBD1 for D (5 bases). This CDR3 comprises 12 residues. V was clipped by 6 bases and J by 3 bases, with 8 bases between them. Germline CDR1 and CDR2: MNHEY and SMNVEV (reference sequence).

The rearrangement links TRBV28 to TRBJ2-2; TRBD2 aligns across 7 bases. V gave up 7 bases and J gave up 7 bases; unmatched junction bases: 18. This CDR3 is 17 amino acids long. Germline-derived CDR1 and CDR2 are MDHEN and SYDVKM. CDR3 sequence reads: CASIQSAPAGRGGELFF. The CDR3 nucleotides read TGTGCCAGCATTCAATCCGCACCAGCGGGAAGGGGCGGGGAGCTGTTTTTT.

J is TRBJ2-2 and V is TRBV27; D possibly corresponds to TRBD1 (6 bases). Germline CDR1 reads MNHEY; CDR2 reads SMNVEV (reference sequence). This CDR3 comprises 14 residues. V lost 5 bases to trimming and J lost 12 bases, with 19 bases between them. Here the CDR3 reads CASSNGQSALQLFF. CDR3 nucleotides: TGTGCCAGCAGTAATGGACAGAGTGCGCTCCAGCTGTTTTTT.

V is TRBV11-2 and J is TRBJ2-3, with D uncertain. Germline CDR1 reads SGHAT; CDR2 reads FQNNGV. This CDR3 is 14 amino acids long. The V end was cut by 2 bases, the J end by 0 bases, with 6 bases between. CDR3 coding DNA: TGTGCCAGCAGCTTATTCGGTAGCACAGATACGCAGTATTTT. This translates into CASSLFGSTDTQYF.

In this sample, this clone turned up once. The rearrangement joins TRBV19 to TRBJ2-1, with D perhaps TRBD1 (5 bases). CDR3 length: 17 residues. Trimming removed 7 bases from V and 0 bases from J, with 19 bases in between. Looked up from germline, CDR1 is LNHDA and CDR2 is SQIVND (reference sequence). The CDR3 reads CASKVGVGEGSYNEQFF. Written as DNA, the CDR3 is TGTGCCAGTAAGGTTGGGGTAGGGGAAGGCTCCTACAATGAGCAGTTCTTC.

The rearrangement links TRBV5-1 to TRBJ2-7; 14 bases line up with TRBD2. The CDR3 loop spans 14 amino acids. CDR1 SGHRS and CDR2 YFSETQ come from the germline V gene. With 3 bases clipped from V and 5 bases from J, the junction kept 1 base outside the gene matches. CDR3 DNA: TGCGCCAGCAGCTCGGGACTAGCGGGAGACGAGCAGTACTTC. Protein product: CASSSGLAGDEQYF.

Comments on this clone: One junction end disagrees with the germline gene, perhaps due to a read error. The chain combines TRBV7-9 with TRBJ2-7; D ambiguous. The CDR3 consists of 14 residues. Germline V CDR1 and CDR2: SEHNR, FQNEAQ (reference sequence). CDR3 DNA sequence: TGTGCCAGCAGCTTAGTAGGCAGCAACTACGCGCAGTACTTC. This gives the protein CASSLVGSNYAQYF.

This chain uses TRBV6-5 with TRBJ2-7; TRBD2 agrees at 8 bases. The ends lost 6 bases at V and 5 bases at J; junction bases unmatched: 9. The CDR3 has 14 amino acids. Germline assignment: CDR1 MNHEY and CDR2 SVGAGI. The CDR3 DNA is TGTGCCAGCAGACAGGCGATCGGGGGGGACGAGCAGTACTTC. The encoded protein is CASRQAIGGDEQYF.

The chain recombines TRBV7-9 with TRBJ2-7, with TRBD2 matching over 8 bases. Germline assignment: CDR1 SEHNR and CDR2 FQNEAQ (reference sequence). This CDR3 is built from 14 residues. V was clipped by 6 bases and J by 5 bases; unmatched bases: 9. The CDR3 region has the DNA TGTGCCAGCAGTCTCGGACTAGCCCCTGACGAGCAGTACTTC. Protein: CASSLGLAPDEQYF.

The rearrangement joins TRBV7-2 to TRBJ2-2, with unresolved D. The CDR3 spans 10 residues. V was cut by 8 bases and J by 6 bases, with 4 bases left in between. CDR1 and CDR2 (germline): SGHTA, FQGNSA. The CDR3 protein is CASWAGELFF. In nucleotides, the CDR3 is TGTGCCAGCTGGGCCGGGGAGCTGTTTTTT.

This chain connects TRBV27 to TRBJ2-1; D is ambiguous. Trimming took off 8 bases at V and 0 bases at J, with 14 bases between the two ends. Germline CDR1 MNHEY, CDR2 SMNVEV (reference sequence). This CDR3 contains 15 residues. This CDR3 reads CASGASYSSYNEQFF. The CDR3 DNA is TGTGCCAGCGGAGCTTCCTATAGCTCCTACAATGAGCAGTTCTTC.

The chain uses TRBV7-9 and TRBJ1-4; TRBD1 matches 9 bases. J was trimmed by 1 base and V by 6 bases; bases with no gene match: 6. Germline CDR1 SEHNR, CDR2 FQNEAQ (reference sequence). The CDR3 runs to 16 residues. The CDR3 sequence: CASSLTGGVTNEKLFF. CDR3 coding DNA: TGTGCCAGCAGTCTTACAGGGGGCGTAACTAATGAAAAACTGTTTTTT.

CDR3: CASSRPFPSNQPQHF. The CDR3 bases are TGCGCCAGCAGCCGACCGTTCCCCTCAAATCAGCCCCAGCATTTT. The chain uses TRBV5-1 and TRBJ1-5; D ambiguous. This CDR3 contains 15 residues. Trimming cost V 4 bases and J 4 bases, with 15 bases left between them. Germline values: CDR1 SGHRS, CDR2 YFSETQ.